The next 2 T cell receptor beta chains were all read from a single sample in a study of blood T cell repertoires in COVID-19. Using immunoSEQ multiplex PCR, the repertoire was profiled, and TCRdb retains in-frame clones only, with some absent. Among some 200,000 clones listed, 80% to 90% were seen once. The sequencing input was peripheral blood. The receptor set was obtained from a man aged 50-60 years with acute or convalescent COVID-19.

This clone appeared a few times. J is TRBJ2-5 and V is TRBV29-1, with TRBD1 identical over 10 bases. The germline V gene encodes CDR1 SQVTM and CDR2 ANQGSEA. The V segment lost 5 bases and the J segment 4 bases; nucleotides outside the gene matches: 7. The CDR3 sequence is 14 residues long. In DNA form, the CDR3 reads TGCAGCGTTAGGCGGACAGGGGGAAGAGAGACCCAGTACTTC. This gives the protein CSVRRTGGRETQYF.

CDR3 region: CASSPGQNTDTQYF. In DNA, the CDR3 is TGTGCCAGCAGTCCGGGACAGAACACAGATACGCAGTATTTT. The chain links TRBV25-1 to TRBJ2-3; TRBD1 matches 7 bases. Germline CDR1 reads MGHDK; CDR2 reads SYGVNS. This CDR3 is built from 14 residues. With 5 bases clipped from V and 2 bases from J, the junction kept 4 bases outside the gene matches.